The T cell receptor (beta chain) described here comes from a study of cytomegalovirus exposure and HLA in healthy donors. The primer mix had 60 Vbeta and 13 Jbeta primers. Assay used: immunoSEQ multiplex PCR; TCRdb lists only in-frame clones, some missing. Of 250,000 to 350,000 clones listed, just over 85% are singletons. General study points: Further analysis was carried out later, and it showed several of the most significant clusters appearing linked to common viral pathogens. Sequencing likely generated an artifact that appeared as a cluster of highly shared sequence variants.

The length of the CDR3 is 18 residues. CDR1 PRHDT and CDR2 FYEKMQ come from the germline V gene (reference sequence). V shed 5 bases, J shed 1 base, and the junction held 13 bases outside the gene matches. About this clone: Antigen unknown.

The chain combines TRBV13 with TRBJ2-2; 7 positions match TRBD2. The receptor was isolated from a man aged 35 to 55 in good health and CMV-seropositive. The sample was PBMCs. The CDR3 DNA reads as TGTGCCAGCAGCCCATATGGGGAGGGCAGGGTGAACACCGGGGAGCTGTTTTTT. Amino acid sequence: CASSPYGEGRVNTGELFF.